Listed below are T cell receptor beta chains from one sample, sequenced in a study of lymphopenia after photon versus proton radiotherapy. Method: immunoSEQ multiplex PCR; TCRdb's copy keeps in-frame clones and lacks some. The table records about 70,000 clones, under 95% of them present only once. This specimen consisted of peripheral blood, obtained from a patient treated with photon-based radiotherapy. These receptors were obtained from a woman in her forties with cholangiocarcinoma. Both conserved end residues are trimmed from each CDR3. Only part of the rows carry a size: once, few, many, or a class if the clone is expanded.

V gene,clone size,J gene,CDR3 protein
TRBV10-2,.,TRBJ1-2,ASSESAGDSYGYT
TRBV7-3,.,TRBJ2-5,ASSLTSGLRDQQY
TRBV5-6,.,TRBJ2-1,ASSRSRDRGFLGNEQF
TRBV6-6,.,TRBJ1-2,ASSRGDGYT
TRBV11-2,.,TRBJ2-3,ASSLVGTSTDTQY
TRBV9,.,TRBJ1-6,ASGAPQGKENSPLH
TRBV28,.,TRBJ2-5,ASSKSLGGAGETQY
TRBV9,.,TRBJ2-5,ASSVEGGSETQY
TRBV4-3,.,TRBJ1-4,ASSQVRGGEKLF
TRBV5-1,.,TRBJ1-2,ASSSDGGQGLYT
TRBV19,.,TRBJ1-5,ASNAPRGRGGNQPQH
TRBV30,.,TRBJ2-7,AWSRGGHKTYEQY
TRBV6-5,few,TRBJ2-7,ASSLRGEGGQY
TRBV7-2,few,TRBJ2-3,ASSFAGRLSTDTQY
TRBV28,.,TRBJ1-2,ASSLIWGGGYT
TRBV29-1,.,TRBJ2-1,SVEPGSNEQF
TRBV10-3,.,TRBJ1-2,AISEQGSANYGYT
TRBV28,.,TRBJ1-2,ASQGVRGANYGYT
TRBV5-4,.,TRBJ1-2,ASSSGQTKGGYT
TRBV28,.,TRBJ2-4,ASTLAAGYIQY
TRBV5-1,.,TRBJ2-6,ASSGGGAGANVLT
TRBV4-2,.,TRBJ1-1,ASSREDPPNRAF
TRBV2,.,TRBJ2-1,ASSITTEQF
TRBV6-1,.,TRBJ1-5,ASSERSGSPRPQH
TRBV6-5,.,TRBJ2-7,ASSSRDRGEQY
TRBV10-1,.,TRBJ2-1,ASSSGTSLFDEQF